The 3 T cell receptor beta chains below were found in one sample sequenced in a study of CD8 T cells in ankylosing spondylitis. TCRdb re-derived calls from the 5' RACE reads in MiXCR, one entry per CDR3 protein. Here the sample spans roughly 180,000 distinct CDR3 sequences, just over 9.5% being singletons. The sample was blood, either unsorted or a sorted T cell fraction (not recorded which). The receptor set was obtained from a female donor with ankylosing spondylitis or in good health (not recorded which).

This chain links TRBV6-1 with TRBJ2-7; D is unresolved. The CDR3 is made up of 14 amino acids. From germline, CDR1 is MNHNS and CDR2 SASEGT. Between the trimmed V and J ends, which lost 8 bases and 2 bases, there was a span of 16 bases. CDR3 nucleotides: TGTGCCAGCCGACCCACCCTTGCAACCTACGAGCAGTACTTC. Its translation is CASRPTLATYEQYF.

This clonotype was observed at least ten times. The V gene is TRBV9, the J gene TRBJ1-3; the D gene is possibly TRBD1 (6 bases). The CDR3 sequence is 15 residues long. Trimming took 0 bases from V and 4 from J, leaving 11 bases between them. CDR1 and CDR2 (germline): SGDLS, YYNGEE. Here the CDR3 DNA reads TGTGCCAGCAGCGTAGGGGGGGCGCCGGGAAACACCATATATTTT. Amino acids: CASSVGGAPGNTIYF.

This chain links TRBV7-9 with TRBJ2-1; 7 nucleotides align to TRBD2. Germline V gives CDR1 SEHNR, CDR2 FQNEAQ (reference sequence). V lost 3 bases and J lost 10; bases outside the gene matches: 3. This CDR3 is 12 amino acids long. CDR3 region: CASSLGTKEQFF. The CDR3 bases are TGTGCCAGCAGCTTGGGGACTAAAGAGCAGTTCTTC.